The source of this TCR beta chain is a study of blood T cell repertoires in COVID-19. In the study overall: From the United States, Italy and Spain came samples of acute and convalescent COVID-19.

This CDR3 spans 14 amino acids. The ends were cut back, 3 bases at V and 2 bases at J, with 9 bases in the middle. The V gene's germline CDR1 is SGDLS and CDR2 YYNGEE. This table comes from immunoSEQ multiplex PCR, and its TCRdb copy is limited to in-frame clones, with some not included. The sample records around 250,000 clones, 80% to 95% being singletons. The TCR originated in a man aged 35-49 years who had been exposed to COVID-19. Source material: PBMCs or T cells enriched from blood (not recorded which). The V and J genes are TRBV9 and TRBJ2-1, with a weak D call TRBD2 (6 bases). CDR3 amino acids: CASSGRGPYNEQFF. The CDR3, as DNA: TGTGCCAGCAGCGGGAGGGGACCCTACAATGAGCAGTTCTTC.